This entry concerns a single T cell receptor beta chain. What it binds is unknown. This sample is part of a study of cytomegalovirus exposure and HLA in healthy donors. Study observations and caveats: In an earlier analysis, most TCR beta V segments were productive about 87% or about 30% of the time.

Donors counted as nominally healthy when sampled, yet unrecorded immune exposures were likely. The CDR3 is 16 residues long. Trimming pared 3 bases from V and 0 bases from J, leaving 15 bases between. Per germline, CDR1 SGHRS and CDR2 YFSETQ. Researchers ran the PCR with 60 Vbeta and 13 Jbeta primers. Original handling: Some 9.9 million shared chains were among some 75 million unique TCR beta chains counted in a later analysis. Produced via immunoSEQ multiplex PCR; TCRdb's table is partial and in-frame only. The D gene and trimming were derived from the DNA, and the V and J assignments and clone size from that table. This repertoire shows tens of thousands of clones, 60% to 85% found once; its top ten account for around 1.5%.

The chain couples TRBV5-1 to TRBJ1-1; unclear D gene. Sequenced: PBMCs. The source is a man aged 35 to 55 in good health and CMV-seronegative. CDR3 protein: CASSSYLGQLNTEAFF. CDR3 nucleotides: TGCGCCAGCAGCTCTTACCTTGGGCAGTTGAACACTGAAGCTTTCTTT.